One T cell receptor (beta chain) is described in this entry. What it binds is not known. The sample belongs to a study of CXCR3-negative and CXCR3-positive naive CD8 T cells. Broader study findings: TRB CDR3s of CXCR3-positive naive cells were more hydrophobic than those of CXCR3-negative naive cells. Freshly isolated PBMCs were used in most assays, given partial CXCR3 loss after freezing.

CDR3 length equals 15 residues. Germline CDR1 is SGDLS and CDR2 is YYNGEE. A CD45RO-CCR7+CD27+CD95- phenotype identified naive CD8+ T cells. UMI-tagged TRB cDNA libraries were built via 5' RACE. For each CDR3 protein, TCRdb gives one entry from its re-call of the 5' RACE reads, without DNA. This sample's table reports about 53,000 distinct CDR3 sequences. The rearrangement links TRBV9 to TRBJ2-1; checking the TCRdb D call of TRBD2 is not possible without DNA. The receptor was derived from a human donor in good health. Some clones in this sample may be carry-over from other donors' samples. Sample: naive CXCR3+ CD8+ T cells from blood. The sample's subset: CD45RO-CCR7+CD27+CD95- naive CD8+ T cells expressing CXCR3 (TNR3+). The CDR3 protein is CASSDLAGGLDEQYF.